Here is one TCR beta chain with its context. This record belongs to a study of blood T cell repertoires in COVID-19. The wider study: Spain, Italy and the United States supplied samples that represented acute and convalescent COVID-19. The analysed material was cDNA or gDNA that came from T cells, B-cell-depleted T cells, or PBMCs.

This CDR3 is 16 amino acids long. Unmatched junction bases numbered 7, after V lost 0 bases and J lost 5 bases. The germline V gene encodes CDR1 SGHDT and CDR2 YYEEEE. In the source study's methods: Counts of nucleated cells, estimated from reference gene primer amplification, were obtained. Generated by immunoSEQ multiplex PCR, the TCRdb table keeps only in-frame clones and is missing some. V, J and clone size derive from that table, while D and trimming were established from the DNA sequence. The profile covers more than 50,000 clones, with approximately 91% appearing a single time and around 1.5% taken by the ten largest.

The specimen was peripheral blood. This receptor was taken from a human donor in a cohort sampled during active COVID-19. The J gene is TRBJ1-5, the V gene TRBV5-6, with 8 bases that match TRBD1. CDR3 bases: TGTGCCAGCAGCTTGGAAACAGGGGGAAAGGATCAGCCCCAGCATTTT. Amino acids: CASSLETGGKDQPQHF.